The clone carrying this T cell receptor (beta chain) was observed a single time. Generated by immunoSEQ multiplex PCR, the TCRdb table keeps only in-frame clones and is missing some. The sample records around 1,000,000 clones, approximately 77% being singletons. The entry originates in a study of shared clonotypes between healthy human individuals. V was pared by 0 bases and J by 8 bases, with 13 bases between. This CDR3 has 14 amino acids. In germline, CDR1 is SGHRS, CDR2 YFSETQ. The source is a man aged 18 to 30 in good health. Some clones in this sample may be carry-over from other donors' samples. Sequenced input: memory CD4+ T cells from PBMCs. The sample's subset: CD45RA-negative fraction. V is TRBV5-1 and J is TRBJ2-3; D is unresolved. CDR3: CASSLAPRALTQYF. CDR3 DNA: TGCGCCAGCAGCTTGGCGCCGCGCGCCCTTACGCAGTATTTT.